Sequencing of this T cell receptor (beta chain) was carried out in a study of T cells in Graves' hyperthyroidism and ophthalmopathy. The study's findings and limits: Onset of ophthalmopathy came a median around 6.5 months after the model predicted it. Ophthalmopathy cases were set apart from stable hyperthyroidism by a 13 V-J model. Researchers found most expanded thyroid clonotypes above 0.001 in blood as well.

The study left out patients who had uncontrolled infection, other autoimmune disease, pregnancy or lactation. This clonotype was observed many times. Its matching antigen is unknown. This CDR3 has 15 amino acids. The germline gives CDR1 SGHTA, CDR2 FQGNSA. Trimming took 3 bases from V and 2 from J, leaving 12 bases between them. Using RNA transcripts as the source, TCR beta CDR3 regions were amplified. The primer set for the first-round RT-PCR of the TCR CDR3 was HTBI. TCRdb called the multiplex PCR reads again in MiXCR, with one record for every CDR3 protein. Among under 350,000 distinct CDR3 sequences listed, roughly an eighth were seen once.

The sample comprised blood. This TCR derives from a woman in her thirties or forties with Graves' ophthalmopathy. The V gene is TRBV7-2, the J gene TRBJ2-3, with unresolved D. CDR3 nucleotides: TGTGCCAGCAGCTTCGCTAGTTCTCCCACAGATACGCAGTATTTT. Its translation: CASSFASSPTDTQYF.